This TCR beta chain was observed in a study of T cells in Graves' hyperthyroidism and ophthalmopathy. V shed 6 bases and J shed 5 bases, with 20 bases lying between them. This CDR3 contains 16 residues. Germline V gives CDR1 MDHEN, CDR2 SYDVKM. Researchers barred patients who had uncontrolled infection, other autoimmune disease, pregnancy or lactation. Comment on this clonotype: Its cognate antigen is unknown.

Amplification yielded TCR beta CDR3 regions, with RNA transcripts as the source. The TCR CDR3 was amplified in a first-round RT-PCR using the HTBI primer set. TCRdb re-called the multiplex PCR reads with MiXCR, one entry per CDR3 protein. The repertoire holds some 400,000 distinct CDR3 sequences, with 11% to 15% as singletons. Study-wide results and limits: The model foresaw ophthalmopathy a median approximately 6.3 months prior to onset. Most clonotypes expanded in thyroid above 0.001 were likewise present in blood.

J is TRBJ1-5 and V is TRBV28, with D maybe TRBD1 (6 bases). The clonotype originates from a woman aged 55-70 years with Graves' hyperthyroidism. Sequenced sample: blood. The CDR3, as DNA: TGTGCCAGCAGCCCCAATCCTACAGGGATCGATCAGCCCCAGCATTTT. As protein: CASSPNPTGIDQPQHF.